The 12 T cell receptor beta chains below were found in one sample sequenced in a study of sequential checkpoint blockade in melanoma. This sample's treatment: randomized to nivolumab then ipilimumab (arm A) or the reverse (arm B). Clones were read by immunoSEQ multiplex PCR, and TCRdb kept only the in-frame ones, dropping some. Of 1,500 to 2,000 clones in the sample, roughly 80% were seen once. Sequenced here: CD8+ T cells sorted from blood (inferred from file names), sampled from a patient given nivolumab and ipilimumab in sequence. The receptors were gathered from a human donor with melanoma.

The rearrangement joins TRBV5-1 to TRBJ1-1, with D hard to call. The CDR3 runs 13 residues. Trimming cost V 0 bases and J 4 bases, with 7 bases left between them. CDR1 is SGHRS, CDR2 YFSETQ, per germline. CDR3 residues: CASSLAEGTEAFF. The CDR3 DNA sequence: TGCGCCAGCAGCTTGGCCGAGGGCACTGAAGCTTTCTTT.

This sequence joins TRBV5-4 and TRBJ1-2; tentatively, D is TRBD1 (5 bases). CDR3 length: 13 residues. Germline CDR1 is SGHNT and CDR2 is YYREEE (reference sequence). V dropped 5 bases and J dropped 8 bases, with 16 bases sitting between them. This CDR3 is CASSSRGARGYTF. For the CDR3, the DNA is TGTGCCAGCAGTTCCCGCGGGGCGCGGGGCTACACCTTC.

The V and J genes are TRBV5-6 and TRBJ2-7; 12 positions agree with TRBD1. The CDR3 sequence is 17 residues long. The V segment lost 5 bases and the J segment 2 bases; nucleotides outside the gene matches: 11. CDR1 and CDR2 (germline): SGHDT, YYEEEE. The CDR3 protein is CASRGKGDRGLTYEQYF. Here the CDR3 DNA reads TGTGCCAGCAGAGGAAAAGGGGACAGGGGGCTAACCTACGAGCAGTACTTC. Full variable domain (outside the CDR3, taken from reference TRBV5-6 and TRBJ2-7): DAGVTQSPTHLIKTRGQQVTLRCSPKSGHDTVSWYQQALGQGPQFIFQYYEEEERQRGNFPDRFSGHQFPNYSSELNVNALLLGDSALYLCASRGKGDRGLTYEQYFGPGTRLTVT.

The rearrangement links TRBV27 to TRBJ1-5; 7 bases align to TRBD1. Germline CDR1 reads MNHEY; CDR2 reads SMNVEV (reference sequence). The J segment lost 2 bases and the V segment lost 5 bases, leaving 6 bases of the junction unmatched. The CDR3 runs to 15 residues. CDR3 sequence: CASSTTGWGNQPQHF. Here the CDR3 DNA reads TGTGCCAGCAGTACGACAGGGTGGGGCAATCAGCCCCAGCATTTT.

The genes are TRBV4-1 and TRBJ2-7; D remains ambiguous. CDR1 and CDR2 (germline): MGHRA, YSYEKL. V gave up 1 base and J gave up 6 bases, with 10 bases separating them. There are 13 residues in the CDR3. CDR3 in DNA: TGCGCCAGCAGCCAAGTTAGAGGCGGCGAGCAGTACTTC. Its protein product is CASSQVRGGEQYF.

V usage is TRBV11-2 and J usage is TRBJ2-7; D is possibly TRBD2 (6 bases). V was clipped by 6 bases and J by 1 base, with 19 bases between them. The CDR3 consists of 16 residues. Looked up from germline, CDR1 is SGHAT and CDR2 is FQNNGV. The CDR3 region has the DNA TGTGCCAGCAGGTACGGGGAGGATTCGCGTTCCTACGAGCAGTACTTC. This encodes CASRYGEDSRSYEQYF.

The V and J genes are TRBV6-6 and TRBJ1-6, with D perhaps matching TRBD1 (5 bases). V was trimmed by 2 bases and J by 7 bases, leaving 9 bases between them. Germline V gene sequence: CDR1 MNHNY, CDR2 SVGAGI (reference sequence). The CDR3 consists of 14 residues. DNA of the CDR3: TGTGCCAGCAGTTACGCAGGGAACAATTCACCCCTCCACTTT. This gives the protein CASSYAGNNSPLHF.

This clone was counted a few times. The chain is built from TRBV6-1 and TRBJ2-7; unclear D gene. Germline lookup yields CDR1 MNHNS and CDR2 SASEGT. Trimming pared 6 bases from V and 5 bases from J, leaving 14 bases between. This CDR3 spans 13 amino acids. This CDR3 reads CASRQVPPNEQYF. CDR3 DNA: TGTGCCAGCAGGCAGGTCCCACCGAACGAGCAGTACTTC.

The chain joins TRBV10-3 to TRBJ2-7; TRBD2 agrees at 10 bases. CDR3 size: 15 residues. In germline, CDR1 is ENHRY, CDR2 SYGVKD. Losses at the gene ends were 10 bases for V and 0 bases for J; bases not matched to a gene: 9. The CDR3 here is CATTAASGSSYEQYF. The CDR3 nucleotides are TGTGCCACAACAGCCGCTAGCGGGAGCTCCTACGAGCAGTACTTC.

The rearrangement uses TRBV7-9 and TRBJ2-7; a weak D match, TRBD1 (5 bases). Germline V gives CDR1 SEHNR, CDR2 FQNEAQ (reference sequence). CDR3 length: 16 amino acids. The germline V and J ends were trimmed by 1 base and 3 bases, with 16 bases remaining between them. The CDR3 sequence is CASSLEPGPSVYEQYF. The CDR3 DNA reads as TGTGCCAGCAGCTTAGAACCAGGGCCCTCCGTCTACGAGCAGTACTTC.

This clone was picked up one time. The chain uses TRBV9 and TRBJ1-2; D gene unclear. The CDR3 extends over 11 amino acids. Germline-derived CDR1 and CDR2 are SGDLS and YYNGEE. Trimming left V 3 bases short and J 6 bases short, with 6 bases between. CDR3 amino acids: CASSDYNGYTF. For the CDR3, the DNA is TGTGCCAGCAGCGATTACAATGGCTACACCTTC. The full variable domain, rest sourced from reference TRBV9 and TRBJ1-2, is DSGVTQTPKHLITATGQRVTLRCSPRSGDLSVYWYQQSLDQGLQFLIQYYNGEERAKGNILERFSAQQFPDLHSELNLSSLELGDSALYFCASSDYNGYTFGSGTRLTVV.

V usage is TRBV2 and J usage is TRBJ2-7, with 9 bases matching TRBD1. In germline, CDR1 is SNHLY, CDR2 FYNNEI. This CDR3 region has 15 residues. Trimming cost V 6 bases and J 2 bases; bases outside gene matches: 8. CDR3 loop: CASSPRWDRAYEQYF. The CDR3 nucleotides are TGTGCCAGCAGCCCACGTTGGGACAGGGCCTACGAGCAGTACTTC.